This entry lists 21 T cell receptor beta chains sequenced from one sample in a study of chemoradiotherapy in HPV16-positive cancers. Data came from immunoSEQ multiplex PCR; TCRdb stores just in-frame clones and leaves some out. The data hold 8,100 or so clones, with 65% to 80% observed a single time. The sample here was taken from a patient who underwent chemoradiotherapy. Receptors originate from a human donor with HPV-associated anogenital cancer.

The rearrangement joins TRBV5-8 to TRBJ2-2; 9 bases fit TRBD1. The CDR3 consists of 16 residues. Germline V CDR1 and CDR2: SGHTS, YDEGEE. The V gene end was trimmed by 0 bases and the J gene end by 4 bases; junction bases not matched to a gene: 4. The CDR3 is CASSLVGTGITGELFF. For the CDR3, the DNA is TGTGCCAGCAGCTTGGTAGGGACAGGGATCACCGGGGAGCTGTTTTTT.

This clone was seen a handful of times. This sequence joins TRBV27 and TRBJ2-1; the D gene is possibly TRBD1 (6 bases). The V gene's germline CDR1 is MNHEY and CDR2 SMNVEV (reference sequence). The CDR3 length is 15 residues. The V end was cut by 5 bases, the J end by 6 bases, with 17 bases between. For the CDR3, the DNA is TGTGCCAGCAGTCCGCCGGCTACAGGGAGCAATGAGCAGTTCTTC. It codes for CASSPPATGSNEQFF.

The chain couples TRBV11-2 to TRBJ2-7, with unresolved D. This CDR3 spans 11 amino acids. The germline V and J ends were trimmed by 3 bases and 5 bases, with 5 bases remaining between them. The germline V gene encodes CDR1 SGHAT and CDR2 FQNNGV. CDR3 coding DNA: TGTGCCAGCAGCTTCGGGCACGAGCAGTACTTC. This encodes CASSFGHEQYF.

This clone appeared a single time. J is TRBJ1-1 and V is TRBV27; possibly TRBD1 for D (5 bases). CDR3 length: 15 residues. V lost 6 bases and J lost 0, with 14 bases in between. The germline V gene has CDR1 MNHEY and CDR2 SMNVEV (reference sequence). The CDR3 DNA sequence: TGTGCCAGCAGCCGAACCAGGGCGATGAACACTGAAGCTTTCTTT. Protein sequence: CASSRTRAMNTEAFF.

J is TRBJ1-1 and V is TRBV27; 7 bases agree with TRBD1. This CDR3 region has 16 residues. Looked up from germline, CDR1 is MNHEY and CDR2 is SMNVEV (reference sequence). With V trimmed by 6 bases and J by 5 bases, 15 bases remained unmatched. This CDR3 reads CASSLQAHRGRTEAFF. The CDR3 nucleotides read TGTGCCAGCAGCCTCCAAGCCCACAGGGGAAGGACTGAAGCTTTCTTT.

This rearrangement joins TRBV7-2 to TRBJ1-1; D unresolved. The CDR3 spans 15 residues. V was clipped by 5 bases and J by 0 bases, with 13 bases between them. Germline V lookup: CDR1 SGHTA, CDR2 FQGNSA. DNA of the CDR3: TGTGCCAGCAGCGTTAAAGTACAGTTGAACACTGAAGCTTTCTTT. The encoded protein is CASSVKVQLNTEAFF.

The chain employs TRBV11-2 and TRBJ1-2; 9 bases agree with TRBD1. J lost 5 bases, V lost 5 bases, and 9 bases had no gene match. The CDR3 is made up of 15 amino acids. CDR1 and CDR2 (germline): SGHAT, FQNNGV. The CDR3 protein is CASSPDGTGPYGYTF. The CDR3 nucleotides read TGTGCCAGCAGCCCCGACGGGACAGGGCCTTATGGCTACACCTTC.

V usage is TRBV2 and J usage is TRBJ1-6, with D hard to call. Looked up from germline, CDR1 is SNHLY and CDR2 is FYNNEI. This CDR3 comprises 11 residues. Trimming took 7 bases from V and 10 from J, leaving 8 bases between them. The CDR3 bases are TGTGCCAGCAAAGGGAGCTCACCCCTCCACTTT. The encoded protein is CASKGSSPLHF.

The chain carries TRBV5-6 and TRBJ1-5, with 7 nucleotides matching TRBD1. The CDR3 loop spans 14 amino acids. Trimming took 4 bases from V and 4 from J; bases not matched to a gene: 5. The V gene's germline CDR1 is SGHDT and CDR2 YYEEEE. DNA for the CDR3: TGTGCCAGCAGCATAGGGACAGTGAATCAGCCCCAGCATTTT. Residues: CASSIGTVNQPQHF. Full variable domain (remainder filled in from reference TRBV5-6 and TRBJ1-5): DAGVTQSPTHLIKTRGQQVTLRCSPKSGHDTVSWYQQALGQGPQFIFQYYEEEERQRGNFPDRFSGHQFPNYSSELNVNALLLGDSALYLCASSIGTVNQPQHFGDGTRLSIL.

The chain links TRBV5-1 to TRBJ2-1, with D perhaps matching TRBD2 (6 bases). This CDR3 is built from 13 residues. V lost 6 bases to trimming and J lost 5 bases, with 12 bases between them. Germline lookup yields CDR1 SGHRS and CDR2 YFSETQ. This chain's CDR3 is CASTPGLHNEQFF. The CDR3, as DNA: TGCGCCAGCACACCGGGACTCCACAATGAGCAGTTCTTC.

CDR3 bases: TGTGCCAGTAGTCTTCACATGAACACTGAAGCTTTCTTT. This translates into CASSLHMNTEAFF. This chain connects TRBV19 to TRBJ1-1; D unresolved. The ends were cut back, 5 bases at V and 0 bases at J, with 7 bases in the middle. Looked up from germline, CDR1 is LNHDA and CDR2 is SQIVND (reference sequence). The CDR3 length is 13 residues. The full variable domain, in which reference TRBV19 and TRBJ1-1 provide the parts outside the CDR3, is DGGITQSPKYLFRKEGQNVTLSCEQNLNHDAMYWYRQDPGQGLRLIYYSQIVNDFQKGDIAEGYSVSREKKESFPLTVTSAQKNPTAFYLCASSLHMNTEAFFGQGTRLTVV.

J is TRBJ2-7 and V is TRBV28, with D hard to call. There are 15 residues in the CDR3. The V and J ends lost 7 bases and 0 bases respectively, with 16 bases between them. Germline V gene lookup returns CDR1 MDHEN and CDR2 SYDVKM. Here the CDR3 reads CASISRTAASYEQYF. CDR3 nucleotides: TGTGCCAGCATTTCCCGGACGGCGGCCTCCTACGAGCAGTACTTC.

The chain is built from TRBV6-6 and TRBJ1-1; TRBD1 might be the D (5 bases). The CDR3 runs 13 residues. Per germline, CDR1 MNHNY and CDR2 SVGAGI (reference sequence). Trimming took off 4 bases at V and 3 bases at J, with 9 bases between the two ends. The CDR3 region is CASSSRVDTEAFF. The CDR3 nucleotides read TGTGCCAGCAGTTCCAGGGTCGACACTGAAGCTTTCTTT.

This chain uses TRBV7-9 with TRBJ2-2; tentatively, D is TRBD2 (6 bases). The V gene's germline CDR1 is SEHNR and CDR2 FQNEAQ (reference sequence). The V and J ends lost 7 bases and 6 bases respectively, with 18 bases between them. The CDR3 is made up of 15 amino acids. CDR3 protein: CASTPRELKAGELFF. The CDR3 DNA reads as TGTGCCAGCACCCCTCGGGAGCTTAAGGCCGGGGAGCTGTTTTTT.

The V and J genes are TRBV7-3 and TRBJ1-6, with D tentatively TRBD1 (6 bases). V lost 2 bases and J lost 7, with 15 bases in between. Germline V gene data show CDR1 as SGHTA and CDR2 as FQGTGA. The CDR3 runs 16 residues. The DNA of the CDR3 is TGTGCCAGCAGCTTAGCCCCACAGGGAGCCAATTCACCCCTCCACTTT. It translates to CASSLAPQGANSPLHF.

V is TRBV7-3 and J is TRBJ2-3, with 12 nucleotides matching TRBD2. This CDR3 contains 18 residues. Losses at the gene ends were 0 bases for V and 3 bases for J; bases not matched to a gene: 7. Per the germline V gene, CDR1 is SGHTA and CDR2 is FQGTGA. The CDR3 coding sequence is TGTGCCAGCAGCTTAACGGCTAGCGGGGGGGGCAGAACAGATACGCAGTATTTT. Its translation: CASSLTASGGGRTDTQYF. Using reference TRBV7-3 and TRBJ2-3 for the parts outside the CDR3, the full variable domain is GAGVSQTPSNKVTEKGKYVELRCDPISGHTALYWYRQSLGQGPEFLIYFQGTGAADDSGLPNDRFFAVRPEGSVSTLKIQRTERGDSAVYLCASSLTASGGGRTDTQYFGPGTRLTVL.

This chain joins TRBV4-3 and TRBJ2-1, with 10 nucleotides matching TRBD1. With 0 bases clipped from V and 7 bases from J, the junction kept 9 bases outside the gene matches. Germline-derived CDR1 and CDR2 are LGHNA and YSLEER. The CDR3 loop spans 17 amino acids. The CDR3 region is CASSQDLGTGARNEQFF. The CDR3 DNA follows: TGCGCCAGCAGCCAAGACCTCGGGACAGGGGCTCGGAATGAGCAGTTCTTC.

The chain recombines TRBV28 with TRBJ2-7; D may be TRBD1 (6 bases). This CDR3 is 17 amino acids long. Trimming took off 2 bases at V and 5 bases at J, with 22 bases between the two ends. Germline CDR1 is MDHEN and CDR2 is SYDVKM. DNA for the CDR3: TGTGCCAGCAGTTTAATCCGGCAGGGGCCGGGGTTACACGAGCAGTACTTC. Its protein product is CASSLIRQGPGLHEQYF.

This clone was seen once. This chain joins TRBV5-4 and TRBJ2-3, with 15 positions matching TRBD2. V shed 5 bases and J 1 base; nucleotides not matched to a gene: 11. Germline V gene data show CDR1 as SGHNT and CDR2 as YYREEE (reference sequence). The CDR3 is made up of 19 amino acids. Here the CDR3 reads CASSGFGLAGGPGTDTQYF. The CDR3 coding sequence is TGTGCCAGCAGTGGGTTTGGACTAGCGGGGGGGCCGGGCACAGATACGCAGTATTTT. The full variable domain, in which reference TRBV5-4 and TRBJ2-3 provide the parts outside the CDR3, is ETGVTQSPTHLIKTRGQQVTLRCSSQSGHNTVSWYQQALGQGPQFIFQYYREEENGRGNFPPRFSGLQFPNYSSELNVNALELDDSALYLCASSGFGLAGGPGTDTQYFGPGTRLTVL.

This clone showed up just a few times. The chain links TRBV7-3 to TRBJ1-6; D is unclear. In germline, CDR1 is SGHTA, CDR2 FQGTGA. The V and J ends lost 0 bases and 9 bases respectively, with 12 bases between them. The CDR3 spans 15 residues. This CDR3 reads CASSLTGGWGSPLHF. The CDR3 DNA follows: TGTGCCAGCAGCTTAACTGGCGGGTGGGGTTCACCCCTCCACTTT.

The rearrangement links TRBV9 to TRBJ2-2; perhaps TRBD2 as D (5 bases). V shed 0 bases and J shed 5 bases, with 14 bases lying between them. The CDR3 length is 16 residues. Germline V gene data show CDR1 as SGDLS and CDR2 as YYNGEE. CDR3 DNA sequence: TGTGCCAGCAGCGTAGGAGGGTCACCGGGGACCGGGGAGCTGTTTTTT. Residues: CASSVGGSPGTGELFF.